The clone carrying this TCR beta chain was picked up many times. The sequenced fragment ends 3 residues before the CDR3 boundary, so the rest is inferred from the germline J gene. This table comes from immunoSEQ multiplex PCR, and its TCRdb copy is limited to in-frame clones, with some not included. The table lists about 64,000 clones, with no singletons. Germline lookup yields CDR1 LNHDA and CDR2 SQIVND (reference sequence). The CDR3 is 16 residues long. J was trimmed by 6 bases and V by 3 bases; bases with no gene match: 9. This sample stems from a study of T cell clonality in common variable immunodeficiency.

The TCR was taken from a person aged 18-69 years in good health. This rearrangement joins TRBV19 to TRBJ2-2; 8 bases line up with TRBD2. The specimen was peripheral blood mononuclear cells. CDR3 in amino acids: CASSMGWSGSAGELFF. The part of the CDR3 DNA that was read is TGTGCCAGTAGTATGGGGTGGAGCGGGAGTGCCGGGGAG. Using reference TRBV19 and TRBJ2-2 for the parts outside the CDR3, the full variable domain is DGGITQSPKYLFRKEGQNVTLSCEQNLNHDAMYWYRQDPGQGLRLIYYSQIVNDFQKGDIAEGYSVSREKKESFPLTVTSAQKNPTAFYLCASSMGWSGSAGELFFGEGSRLTVL.